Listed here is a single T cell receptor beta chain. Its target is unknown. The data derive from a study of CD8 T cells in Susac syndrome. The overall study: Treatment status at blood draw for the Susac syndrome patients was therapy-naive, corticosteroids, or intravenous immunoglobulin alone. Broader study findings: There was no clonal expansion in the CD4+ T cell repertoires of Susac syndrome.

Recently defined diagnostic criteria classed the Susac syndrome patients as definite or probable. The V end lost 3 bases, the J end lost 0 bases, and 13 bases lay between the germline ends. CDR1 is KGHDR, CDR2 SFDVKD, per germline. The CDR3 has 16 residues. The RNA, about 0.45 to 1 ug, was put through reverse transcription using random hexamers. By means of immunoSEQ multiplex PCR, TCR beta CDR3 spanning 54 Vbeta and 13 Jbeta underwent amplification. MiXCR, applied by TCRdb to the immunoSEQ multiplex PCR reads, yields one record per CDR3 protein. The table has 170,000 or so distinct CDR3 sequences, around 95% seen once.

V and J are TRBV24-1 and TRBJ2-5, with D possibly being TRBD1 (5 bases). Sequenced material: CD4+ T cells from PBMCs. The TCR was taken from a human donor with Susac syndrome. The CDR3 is CATSDPRQTYQETQYF. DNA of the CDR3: TGTGCCACCAGTGATCCCCGACAGACATACCAAGAGACCCAGTACTTC.